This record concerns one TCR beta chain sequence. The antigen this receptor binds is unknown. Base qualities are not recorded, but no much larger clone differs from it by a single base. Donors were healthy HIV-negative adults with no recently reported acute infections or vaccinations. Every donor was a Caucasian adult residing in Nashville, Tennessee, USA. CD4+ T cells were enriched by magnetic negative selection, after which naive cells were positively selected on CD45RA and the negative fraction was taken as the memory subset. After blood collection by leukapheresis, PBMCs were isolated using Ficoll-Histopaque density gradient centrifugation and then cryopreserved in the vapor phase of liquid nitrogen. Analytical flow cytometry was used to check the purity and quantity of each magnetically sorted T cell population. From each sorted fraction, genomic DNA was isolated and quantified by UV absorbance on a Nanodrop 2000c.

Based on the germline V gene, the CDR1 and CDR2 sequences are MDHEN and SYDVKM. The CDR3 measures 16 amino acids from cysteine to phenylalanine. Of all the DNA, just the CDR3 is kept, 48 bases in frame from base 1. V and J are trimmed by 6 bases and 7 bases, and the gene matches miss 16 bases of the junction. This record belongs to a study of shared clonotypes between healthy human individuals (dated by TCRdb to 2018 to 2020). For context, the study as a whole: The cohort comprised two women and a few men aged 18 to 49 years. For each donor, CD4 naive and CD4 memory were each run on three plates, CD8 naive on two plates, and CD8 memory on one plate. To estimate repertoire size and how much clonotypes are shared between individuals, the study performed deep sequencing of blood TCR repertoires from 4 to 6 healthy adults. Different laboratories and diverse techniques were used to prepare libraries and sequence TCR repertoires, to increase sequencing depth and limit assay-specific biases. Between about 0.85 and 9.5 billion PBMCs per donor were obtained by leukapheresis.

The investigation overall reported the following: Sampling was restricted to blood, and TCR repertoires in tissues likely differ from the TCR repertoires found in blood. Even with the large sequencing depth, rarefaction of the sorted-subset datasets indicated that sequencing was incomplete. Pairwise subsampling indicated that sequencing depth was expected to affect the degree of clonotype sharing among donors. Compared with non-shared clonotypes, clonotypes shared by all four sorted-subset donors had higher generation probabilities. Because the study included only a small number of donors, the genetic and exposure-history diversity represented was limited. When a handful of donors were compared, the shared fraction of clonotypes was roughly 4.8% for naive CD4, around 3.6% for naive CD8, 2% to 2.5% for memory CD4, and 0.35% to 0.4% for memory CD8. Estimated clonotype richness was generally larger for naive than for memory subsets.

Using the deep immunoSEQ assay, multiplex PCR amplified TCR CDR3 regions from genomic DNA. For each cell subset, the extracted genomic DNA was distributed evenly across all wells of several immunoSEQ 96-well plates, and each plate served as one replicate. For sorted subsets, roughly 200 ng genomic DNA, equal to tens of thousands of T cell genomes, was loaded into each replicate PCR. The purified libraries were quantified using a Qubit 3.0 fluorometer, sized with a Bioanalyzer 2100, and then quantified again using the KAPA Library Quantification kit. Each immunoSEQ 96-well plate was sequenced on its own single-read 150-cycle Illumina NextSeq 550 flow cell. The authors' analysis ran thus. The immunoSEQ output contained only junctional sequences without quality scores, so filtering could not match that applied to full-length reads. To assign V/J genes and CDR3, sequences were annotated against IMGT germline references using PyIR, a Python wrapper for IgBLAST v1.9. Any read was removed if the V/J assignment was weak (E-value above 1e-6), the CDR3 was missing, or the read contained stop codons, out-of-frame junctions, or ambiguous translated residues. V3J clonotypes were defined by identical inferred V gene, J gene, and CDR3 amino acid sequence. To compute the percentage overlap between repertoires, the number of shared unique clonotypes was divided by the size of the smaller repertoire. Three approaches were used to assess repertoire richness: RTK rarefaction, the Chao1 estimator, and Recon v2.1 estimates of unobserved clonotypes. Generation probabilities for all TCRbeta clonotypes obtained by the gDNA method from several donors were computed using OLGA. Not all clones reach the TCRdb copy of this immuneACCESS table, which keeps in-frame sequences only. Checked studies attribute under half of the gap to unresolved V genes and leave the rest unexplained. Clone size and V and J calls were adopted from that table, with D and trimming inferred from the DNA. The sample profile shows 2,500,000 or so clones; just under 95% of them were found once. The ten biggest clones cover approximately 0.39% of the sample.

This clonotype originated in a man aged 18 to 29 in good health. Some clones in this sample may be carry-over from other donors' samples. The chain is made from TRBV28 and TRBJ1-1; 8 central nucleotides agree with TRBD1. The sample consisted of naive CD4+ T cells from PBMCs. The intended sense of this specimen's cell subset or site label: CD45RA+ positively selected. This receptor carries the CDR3 CASRSQLGTGMFEAFF. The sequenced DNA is TGTGCCAGCAGATCTCAACTCGGGACAGGTATGTTTGAAGCTTTCTTT.